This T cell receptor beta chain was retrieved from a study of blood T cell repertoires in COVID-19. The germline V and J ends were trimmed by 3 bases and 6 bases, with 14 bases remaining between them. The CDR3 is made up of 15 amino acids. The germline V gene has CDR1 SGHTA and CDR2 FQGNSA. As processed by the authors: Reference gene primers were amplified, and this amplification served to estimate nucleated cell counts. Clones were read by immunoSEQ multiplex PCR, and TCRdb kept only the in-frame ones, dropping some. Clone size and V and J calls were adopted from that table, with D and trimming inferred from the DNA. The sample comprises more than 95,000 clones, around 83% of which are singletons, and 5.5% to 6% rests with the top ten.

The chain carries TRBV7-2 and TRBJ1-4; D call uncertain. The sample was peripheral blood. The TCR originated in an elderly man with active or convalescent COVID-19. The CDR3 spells CASSFPGAMHEKLFF. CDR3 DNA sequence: TGTGCCAGCAGCTTCCCAGGCGCAATGCATGAAAAACTGTTTTTT. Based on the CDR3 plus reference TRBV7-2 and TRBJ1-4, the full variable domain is GAGVSQSPSNKVTEKGKDVELRCDPISGHTALYWYRQSLGQGLEFLIYFQGNSAPDKSGLPSDRFSAERTGGSVSTLTIQRTQQEDSAVYLCASSFPGAMHEKLFFGSGTQLSVL.